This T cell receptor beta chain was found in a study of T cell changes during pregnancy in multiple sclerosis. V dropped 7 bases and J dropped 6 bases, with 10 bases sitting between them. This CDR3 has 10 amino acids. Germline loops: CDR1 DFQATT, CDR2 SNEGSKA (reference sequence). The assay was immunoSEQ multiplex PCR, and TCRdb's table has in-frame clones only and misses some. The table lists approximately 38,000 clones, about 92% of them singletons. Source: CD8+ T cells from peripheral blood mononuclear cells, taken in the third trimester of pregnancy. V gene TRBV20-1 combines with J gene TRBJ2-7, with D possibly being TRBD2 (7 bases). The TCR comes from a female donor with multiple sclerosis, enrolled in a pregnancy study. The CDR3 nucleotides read TGCAGTGTGGGAGGGGGCGAGCAGTACTTC. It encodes CSVGGGEQYF.